Shown below are 20 T cell receptor beta chains from a single sample sequenced in a study of patients and donors after allogeneic stem cell transplantation. Via MiXCR, TCRdb re-called the RT-PCR reads, giving one row per CDR3 protein. The sample gives around 200,000 distinct CDR3 sequences, roughly two fifths of which show up once; more than 9% is in the top ten. The sample was blood, either unsorted or a sorted T cell fraction (not recorded which). These receptors were collected from a human donor who was either an allogeneic HSCT recipient or a stem cell or donor lymphocyte infusion donor (not recorded which). It is not recorded whose cells these are; they may come from a transplant donor.

This clonotype ranks as medium-sized. The V call is TRBV29-1, the J call TRBJ2-7, with D possibly TRBD2 on 5 matching bases. Germline V gene sequence: CDR1 SQVTM, CDR2 ANQGSEA. This CDR3 comprises 13 residues. The ends were cut back, 0 bases at V and 4 bases at J, with 10 bases in the middle. The CDR3: CSVEELRGYEQYF. In DNA, the CDR3 is TGCAGCGTTGAAGAACTGAGAGGGTACGAGCAGTACTTC.

This sequence joins TRBV20-1 and TRBJ2-2; maybe TRBD2 (7 bases). Germline-derived CDR1 and CDR2 are DFQATT and SNEGSKA (reference sequence). V was cut by 0 bases and J by 4 bases, with 12 bases left in between. This CDR3 is 15 amino acids long. The CDR3 DNA is TGCAGTGCTAGAGATCGGAGGGGGGGCACCGGGGAGCTGTTTTTT. Its protein product is CSARDRRGGTGELFF.

The chain employs TRBV15 and TRBJ2-6; perhaps TRBD1 as D (5 bases). V dropped 0 bases and J dropped 4 bases, with 10 bases sitting between them. Germline V CDR1 and CDR2: LNHNV, YYDKDF (reference sequence). There are 16 residues in the CDR3. The CDR3 DNA reads as TGTGCCACCAGCAGAGATTTAGGGGCCGGGGCCAACGTCCTGACTTTC. Protein product: CATSRDLGAGANVLTF. The full variable domain, rest sourced from reference TRBV15 and TRBJ2-6, is DAMVIQNPRYQVTQFGKPVTLSCSQTLNHNVMYWYQQKSSQAPKLLFHYYDKDFNNEADTPDNFQSRRPNTSFCFLDIRSPGLGDTAMYLCATSRDLGAGANVLTFGAGSRLTVL.

The genes are TRBV5-1 and TRBJ2-7, with D unclear. The CDR3 loop spans 15 amino acids. V lost 0 bases and J lost 0, with 10 bases in between. The germline gives CDR1 SGHRS, CDR2 YFSETQ. CDR3 amino acids: CASSLGASSSYEQYF. CDR3 in DNA: TGCGCCAGCAGCTTGGGGGCCTCGAGCTCCTACGAGCAGTACTTC. The entire variable domain, with the rest obtained from reference TRBV5-1 and TRBJ2-7, is as follows: KAGVTQTPRYLIKTRGQQVTLSCSPISGHRSVSWYQQTPGQGLQFLFEYFSETQRNKGNFPGRFSGRQFSNSRSEMNVSTLELGDSALYLCASSLGASSSYEQYFGPGTRLTVT.

This chain uses TRBV18 with TRBJ2-5, with D possibly being TRBD1 or TRBD2 (5 bases each). Trimming pared 4 bases from V and 1 base from J, leaving 7 bases between. This CDR3 has 13 residues. Looked up from germline, CDR1 is KGHSH and CDR2 is LQKENI. The CDR3 DNA reads as TGTGCCAGCTCACGGGACGGCCAAGAGACCCAGTACTTC. Its protein product is CASSRDGQETQYF.

This clonotype turned up a few times. V gene TRBV20-1 combines with J gene TRBJ1-2; no definite D call. This CDR3 has 13 residues. Germline CDR1 and CDR2: DFQATT and SNEGSKA (reference sequence). Trimming removed 3 bases from V and 8 bases from J, with 16 bases in between. The CDR3 sequence is CSASKPRVEGYTF. In DNA, the CDR3 is TGCAGTGCTAGTAAGCCCAGAGTGGAAGGCTACACCTTC.

The genes are TRBV12-3 or TRBV12-4 and TRBJ1-5; no definite D call. Between the trimmed V and J ends, which lost 7 bases and 11 bases, there was a span of 12 bases. The CDR3 has 11 amino acids. The DNA for the CDR3 is TGTGCCAGCACCTCCCGTGGAGCCCAGCATTTT. Translation: CASTSRGAQHF.

This sequence joins TRBV7-3 and TRBJ1-1; D might be TRBD1 (5 bases). V was cut by 5 bases and J by 5 bases, with 12 bases left in between. CDR1 and CDR2 (germline): SGHTA, FQGTGA. CDR3 length: 13 amino acids. The CDR3 DNA reads as TGTGCCAGCAGCACCACAGGAAGTACTGAAGCTTTCTTT. It specifies CASSTTGSTEAFF.

This clonotype was seen a handful of times. The chain is built from TRBV4-2 and TRBJ1-3; perhaps TRBD1 as D (5 bases). Germline assignment: CDR1 LGHNA and CDR2 YNFKEQ. With 6 bases removed from V and 2 bases from J, the gap between germline ends came to 14 bases. CDR3 length: 15 amino acids. This chain's CDR3 is CASSRGAPPGNTIYF. The CDR3 DNA is TGTGCCAGCAGTCGAGGGGCACCTCCTGGAAACACCATATATTTT.

This chain connects TRBV10-3 to TRBJ1-2, with D hard to call. The CDR3 has 12 residues. The V end lost 3 bases, the J end lost 4 bases, and 6 bases lay between the germline ends. Per germline, CDR1 ENHRY and CDR2 SYGVKD. The CDR3 DNA follows: TGTGCCATCAGTGAAGGCACCTATGGCTACACCTTC. This translates into CAISEGTYGYTF.

The chain is built from TRBV28 and TRBJ1-2; D unclear. Germline loops: CDR1 MDHEN, CDR2 SYDVKM. CDR3 length: 10 amino acids. Trimming stripped 6 bases from V and 6 bases from J, with 5 bases between. The DNA of the CDR3 is TGTGCCAGCAGAGCCCATGGCTACACCTTC. Translated: CASRAHGYTF.

The chain combines TRBV18 with TRBJ1-2; D is unresolved. Germline V gene data show CDR1 as KGHSH and CDR2 as LQKENI. Trimming pared 8 bases from V and 4 bases from J, leaving 17 bases between. This CDR3 comprises 14 residues. The CDR3 coding sequence is TGTGCCAGCCTACCCAGTACGGAGGGCTATGGCTACACCTTC. As protein: CASLPSTEGYGYTF. The full variable domain, in which reference TRBV18 and TRBJ1-2 provide the parts outside the CDR3, is NAGVMQNPRHLVRRRGQEARLRCSPMKGHSHVYWYRQLPEEGLKFMVYLQKENIIDESGMPKERFSAEFPKEGPSILRIQQVVRGDSAAYFCASLPSTEGYGYTFGSGTRLTVV.

This clonotype came up a few times. This rearrangement joins TRBV27 to TRBJ2-5; D uncertain. CDR3 length: 11 amino acids. V was pared by 8 bases and J by 10 bases, with 14 bases between. The V gene's germline CDR1 is MNHEY and CDR2 SMNVEV (reference sequence). The CDR3 sequence is CASSETASQYF. In nucleotides, the CDR3 is TGTGCCAGCTCCGAGACGGCGAGCCAGTACTTC.

This chain uses TRBV4-1 with TRBJ1-6; D remains ambiguous. V lost 5 bases to trimming and J lost 4 bases, with 6 bases between them. Germline CDR1 is MGHRA and CDR2 is YSYEKL. There are 13 residues in the CDR3. CDR3 sequence (DNA): TGCGCCAGCAGCAAGCTGTATAATTCACCCCTCCACTTT. The encoded protein is CASSKLYNSPLHF.

The sample holds many counts of this clonotype. The chain uses TRBV5-1 and TRBJ1-6; D is unclear. The CDR3 spans 15 residues. CDR1 and CDR2 (germline): SGHRS, YFSETQ. V lost 1 base, J lost 5 bases, and 10 bases lay in between. The chain's CDR3 is CASSLIPSNNSPLHF. In DNA form, the CDR3 reads TGCGCCAGCAGCTTGATCCCCTCTAATAATTCACCCCTCCACTTT.

The rearrangement joins TRBV20-1 to TRBJ2-3, with TRBD2 identical over 7 bases. Germline values: CDR1 DFQATT, CDR2 SNEGSKA (reference sequence). The J segment lost 0 bases and the V segment lost 6 bases, leaving 6 bases of the junction unmatched. This CDR3 has 14 amino acids. CDR3 sequence reads: CSATSVVSTDTQYF. The CDR3 nucleotides are TGCAGTGCAACTAGCGTGGTGAGCACAGATACGCAGTATTTT.

The gene calls are TRBV6-6 and TRBJ1-2, with D possibly matching TRBD1 (5 bases). Trimming left V 5 bases short and J 8 bases short, with 15 bases between. The CDR3 loop spans 13 amino acids. In germline, CDR1 is MNHNY, CDR2 SVGAGI (reference sequence). The CDR3 DNA reads TGTGCCAGCAGTCCCGGCAGGGTCGAAGGCTACACCTTC. Encoded protein: CASSPGRVEGYTF.

The gene calls are TRBV6-1 and TRBJ2-2; D perhaps matches TRBD2 (5 bases). The CDR3 runs to 15 residues. Germline-derived CDR1 and CDR2 are MNHNS and SASEGT. V lost 2 bases, J lost 3 bases, and 10 bases lay in between. CDR3 region: CASSESGSDTGELFF. Written as DNA, the CDR3 is TGTGCCAGCAGTGAAAGCGGCTCTGACACCGGGGAGCTGTTTTTT.

This clonotype showed up just a few times. This sequence joins TRBV29-1 and TRBJ2-1, with D perhaps matching TRBD1 (6 bases). This CDR3 spans 17 amino acids. Looked up from germline, CDR1 is SQVTM and CDR2 is ANQGSEA. V lost 0 bases and J lost 6, with 21 bases in between. CDR3 protein: CSVEDPSTGPYFNEQFF. In DNA form, the CDR3 reads TGCAGCGTTGAAGACCCCTCTACAGGGCCCTATTTCAATGAGCAGTTCTTC.

The table lists this clonotype with a few counts. The V gene is TRBV27, the J gene TRBJ1-5; 8 bases are a match to TRBD1. This CDR3 is built from 14 residues. V was clipped by 5 bases and J by 6 bases; unmatched bases: 6. CDR1 is MNHEY, CDR2 SMNVEV, per germline (reference sequence). The DNA of the CDR3 is TGTGCCAGCAGTCCCCGGACAGGGACTCAGCCCCAGCATTTT. As protein: CASSPRTGTQPQHF.